The 7 T cell receptor beta chains below all came from one sample that was sequenced in a study of cytomegalovirus exposure and HLA in healthy donors. Primers for the PCR totalled 60 Vbeta and 13 Jbeta. The data were produced by immunoSEQ multiplex PCR, yet TCRdb's version contains in-frame clones alone and is incomplete. The sample yields more than 150,000 clones, about 82% seen once. Sequenced material: PBMCs. Source of these receptors: a man between 18 and 35 years old in good health and CMV-seronegative.

The CDR3 is CASSPSPDRGPRTDTQYF. As DNA, the CDR3 is TGTGCCAGCAGCCCCAGCCCGGACAGGGGGCCGAGGACAGATACGCAGTATTTT. The V gene is TRBV7-2, the J gene TRBJ2-3; 11 bases line up with TRBD1. The CDR3 runs to 18 residues. Germline V lookup: CDR1 SGHTA, CDR2 FQGNSA. Trimming took 5 bases from V and 3 from J; bases not matched to a gene: 13.

V usage is TRBV27 and J usage is TRBJ1-5, with a possible D match to TRBD1 (6 bases). CDR1 and CDR2 (germline): MNHEY, SMNVEV (reference sequence). CDR3 length: 17 residues. The V gene lost 5 bases and the J gene lost 2 bases, with 19 bases spanning the gap. CDR3 in DNA: TGTGCCAGCAGTCCACGAGGGGAGCCAGGGGGCAATCAGCCCCAGCATTTT. It encodes CASSPRGEPGGNQPQHF.

The chain combines TRBV27 with TRBJ1-4; the D is unclear. With 5 bases removed from V and 4 bases from J, the gap between germline ends came to 8 bases. Germline V CDR1 and CDR2: MNHEY, SMNVEV (reference sequence). This CDR3 spans 13 amino acids. In DNA form, the CDR3 reads TGTGCCAGCAGTCTCGGGGTTAATGAAAAACTGTTTTTT. Its protein product is CASSLGVNEKLFF.

This chain connects TRBV23-1 to TRBJ1-2; D call uncertain. TRBV23-1 is assigned to the ORF class and has an uncertain function. This CDR3 has 15 residues. V lost 6 bases and J 8 bases, leaving 22 bases between the germline ends. Here the CDR3 DNA reads TGCGCCAGCAGGGCCACCCAGCGCAAGTCTAGCGGCTACACCTTC. Amino acids: CASRATQRKSSGYTF.

The chain recombines TRBV7-9 with TRBJ2-7, with 9 bases aligning to TRBD1. Per germline, CDR1 SEHNR and CDR2 FQNEAQ (reference sequence). The V and J ends lost 5 bases and 3 bases, in that order; junction bases with no gene match: 8. The CDR3 has 15 residues. The CDR3 DNA sequence: TGTGCCAGCAGCCCACGACAGGGGGGGGACTACGAGCAGTACTTC. Its translation: CASSPRQGGDYEQYF.

This chain's CDR3 is CASSLSDRAPYGYTF. CDR3 sequence (DNA): TGTGCCAGCAGTTTATCAGACAGGGCTCCCTATGGCTACACCTTC. The chain recombines TRBV28 with TRBJ1-2, with 7 bases fitting TRBD1. The V gene end was trimmed by 1 base and the J gene end by 4 bases; junction bases not matched to a gene: 6. The CDR3 loop spans 15 amino acids. CDR1 is MDHEN and CDR2 is SYDVKM in the germline V gene.

The gene calls are TRBV2 and TRBJ1-2; D is unresolved. Trimming removed 0 bases from V and 2 bases from J, with 10 bases in between. The CDR3 loop spans 15 amino acids. Per germline, CDR1 SNHLY and CDR2 FYNNEI. The CDR3 reads CASSEAGGSNYGYTF. CDR3 sequence (DNA): TGTGCCAGCAGTGAAGCAGGCGGGTCCAACTATGGCTACACCTTC.